Listed here is a single T cell receptor (beta chain). As yet, its antigen is unknown. CDR3 size: 15 residues. V trimming: 2 bases; J trimming: 10 bases; junction bases outside the gene matches: 6. CDR1 is KGHDR, CDR2 SFDVKD, per germline. Each CDR3 protein is one row after TCRdb ran MiXCR on the 5' RACE reads. The table lists roughly 710,000 distinct CDR3 sequences, approximately 6% of them singletons. These data come from a study of identical twins. Study observations and caveats: Recombination models fit unrelated individuals' TCR alpha sharing but underestimated twins'.

Sequenced sample: naive T cells sorted from blood. The V call is TRBV24-1, the J call TRBJ2-1; 11 positions agree with TRBD1. This clonotype was sampled from a man aged 18-30 years in good health. CDR3 sequence reads: CATSDSGQGGKEQFF. The DNA for the CDR3 is TGTGCCACCAGTGATTCGGGACAGGGGGGCAAGGAGCAGTTCTTC.